The clone carrying this TCR beta chain was counted a single time. Recruitment covered about two dozen US areas and drew participants whose ages spanned about 18 to 95 years. Germline V lookup: CDR1 MDHEN, CDR2 SYDVKM. This CDR3 has 15 amino acids. J lost 5 bases, V lost 6 bases, and 9 bases had no gene match. This sample is drawn from a study of blood T cell repertoires in COVID-19. Produced via immunoSEQ multiplex PCR; TCRdb's table is partial and in-frame only. Among around 280,000 clones listed, about 83% were seen once. The chain links TRBV28 to TRBJ1-4; the match to TRBD1 covers 7 bases. Input material: PBMCs or T cells enriched from blood (not recorded which). The TCR originated in a woman aged 35 to 49 who had recovered from COVID-19. This CDR3 is CASSAADRTNEKLFF. The CDR3 nucleotides are TGTGCCAGCAGCGCCGCGGACAGGACAAATGAAAAACTGTTTTTT.